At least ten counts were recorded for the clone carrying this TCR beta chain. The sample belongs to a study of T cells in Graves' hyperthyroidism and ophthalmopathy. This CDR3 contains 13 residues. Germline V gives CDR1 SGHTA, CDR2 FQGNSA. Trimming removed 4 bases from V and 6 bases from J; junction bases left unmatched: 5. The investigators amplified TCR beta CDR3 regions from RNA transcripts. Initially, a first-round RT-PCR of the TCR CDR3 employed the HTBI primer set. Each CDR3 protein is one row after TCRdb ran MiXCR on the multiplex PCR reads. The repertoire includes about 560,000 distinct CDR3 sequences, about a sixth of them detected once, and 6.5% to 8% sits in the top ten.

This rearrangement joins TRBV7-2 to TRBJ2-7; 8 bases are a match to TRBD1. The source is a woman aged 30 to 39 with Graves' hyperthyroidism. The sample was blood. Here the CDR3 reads CASSSWTGTEQYF. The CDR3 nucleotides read TGTGCCAGCAGCTCGTGGACAGGGACCGAGCAGTACTTC. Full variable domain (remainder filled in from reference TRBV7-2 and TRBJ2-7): GAGVSQSPSNKVTEKGKDVELRCDPISGHTALYWYRQSLGQGLEFLIYFQGNSAPDKSGLPSDRFSAERTGGSVSTLTIQRTQQEDSAVYLCASSSWTGTEQYFGPGTRLTVT.